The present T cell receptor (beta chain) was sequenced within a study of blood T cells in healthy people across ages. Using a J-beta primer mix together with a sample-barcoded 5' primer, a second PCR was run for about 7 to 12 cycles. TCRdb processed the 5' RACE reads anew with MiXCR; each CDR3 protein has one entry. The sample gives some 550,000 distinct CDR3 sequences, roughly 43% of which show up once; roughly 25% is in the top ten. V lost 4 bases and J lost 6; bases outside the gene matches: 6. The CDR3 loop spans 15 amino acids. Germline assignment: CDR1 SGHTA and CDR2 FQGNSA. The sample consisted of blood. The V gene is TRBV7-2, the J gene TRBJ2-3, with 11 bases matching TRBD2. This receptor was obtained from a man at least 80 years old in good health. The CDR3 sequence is CASSWDSGGADTQYF. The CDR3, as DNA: TGTGCCAGCAGCTGGGATAGCGGGGGGGCTGATACGCAGTATTTT.